This T cell receptor beta chain was obtained from a study of blood T cell repertoires in COVID-19. Per the original data handling: Reference gene primer amplification yielded estimated nucleated cell counts. Generated by immunoSEQ multiplex PCR, the TCRdb table keeps only in-frame clones and is missing some. Clone size and V and J calls were adopted from that table, with D and trimming inferred from the DNA. This sample has 100,000 to 150,000 clones, with 74% found just once. Losses at the gene ends were 5 bases for V and 8 bases for J; bases not matched to a gene: 8. CDR3 length: 14 amino acids. Germline V gene lookup returns CDR1 MGHDK and CDR2 SYGVNS.

This chain connects TRBV25-1 to TRBJ1-4; 7 bases agree with TRBD1. The receptor comes from a man in his sixties with acute or convalescent COVID-19. The specimen sequenced was peripheral blood. The CDR3 is CASSLFQGVEKLFF. The CDR3 nucleotides read TGTGCCAGCAGTCTCTTCCAGGGGGTCGAAAAACTGTTTTTT. The full variable domain, rest sourced from reference TRBV25-1 and TRBJ1-4, is EADIYQTPRYLVIGTGKKITLECSQTMGHDKMYWYQQDPGMELHLIHYSYGVNSTEKGDLSSESTVSRIRTEHFPLTLESARPSHTSQYLCASSLFQGVEKLFFGSGTQLSVL.